Described below is a single T cell receptor (beta chain) sequence and its context. Its antigen is unknown. Trimming pared 0 bases from V and 8 bases from J, leaving 13 bases between. This CDR3 is built from 14 residues. Looked up from germline, CDR1 is ENHRY and CDR2 is SYGVKD. This specimen comes from a study of cytomegalovirus exposure and HLA in healthy donors. Findings and caveats of the study: The classifier was said to identify cytomegalovirus status with high specificity and sensitivity.

Assay: immunoSEQ multiplex PCR; the TCRdb copy retains only in-frame clones and omits some. The table shows around 170,000 clones, with 88% occurring only once. The chain recombines TRBV10-3 with TRBJ1-2, with D unclear. This receptor was obtained from a man between 18 and 29 years old in good health and CMV-seronegative. The specimen sequenced was PBMCs. CDR3 coding DNA: TGTGCCATCAGTGAGTCGGAGGCTGGGAGAGGCTACACCTTC. This translates into CAISESEAGRGYTF.